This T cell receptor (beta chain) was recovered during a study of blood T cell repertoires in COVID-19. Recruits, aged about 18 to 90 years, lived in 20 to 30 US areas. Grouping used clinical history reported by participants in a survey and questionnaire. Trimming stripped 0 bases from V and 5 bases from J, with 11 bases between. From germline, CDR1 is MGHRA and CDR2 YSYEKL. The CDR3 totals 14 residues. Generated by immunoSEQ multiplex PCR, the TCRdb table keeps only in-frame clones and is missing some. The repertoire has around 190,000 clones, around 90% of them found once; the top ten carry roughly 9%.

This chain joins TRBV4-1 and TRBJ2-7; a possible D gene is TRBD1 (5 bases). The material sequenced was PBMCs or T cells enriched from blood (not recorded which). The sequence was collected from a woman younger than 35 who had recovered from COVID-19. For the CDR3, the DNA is TGCGCCAGCAGCCAAGATTCCCCAGGGAACGAGCAGTACTTC. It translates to CASSQDSPGNEQYF.